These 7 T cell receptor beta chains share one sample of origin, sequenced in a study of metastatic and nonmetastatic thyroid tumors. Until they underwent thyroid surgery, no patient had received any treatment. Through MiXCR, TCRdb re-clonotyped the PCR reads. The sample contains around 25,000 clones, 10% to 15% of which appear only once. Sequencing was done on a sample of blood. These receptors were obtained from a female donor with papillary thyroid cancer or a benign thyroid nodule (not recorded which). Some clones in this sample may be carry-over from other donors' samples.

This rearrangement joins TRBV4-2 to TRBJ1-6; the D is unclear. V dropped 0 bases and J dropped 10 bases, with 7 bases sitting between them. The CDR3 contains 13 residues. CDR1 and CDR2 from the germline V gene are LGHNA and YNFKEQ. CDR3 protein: CASSQDWKSPLHF. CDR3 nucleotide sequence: TGTGCCAGCAGCCAAGATTGGAAGTCACCCCTCCACTTT.

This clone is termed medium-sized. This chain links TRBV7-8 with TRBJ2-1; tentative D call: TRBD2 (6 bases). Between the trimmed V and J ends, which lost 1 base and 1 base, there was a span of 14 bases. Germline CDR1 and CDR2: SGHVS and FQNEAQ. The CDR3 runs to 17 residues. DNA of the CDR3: TGTGCCAGCAGCTTAGGGGAGCGGGCACGATCCTACAATGAGCAGTTCTTC. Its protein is CASSLGERARSYNEQFF.

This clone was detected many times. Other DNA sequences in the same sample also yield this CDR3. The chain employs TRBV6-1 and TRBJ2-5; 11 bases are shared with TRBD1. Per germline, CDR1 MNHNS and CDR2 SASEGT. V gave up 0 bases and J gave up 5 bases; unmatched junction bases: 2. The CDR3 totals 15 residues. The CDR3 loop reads CASSEAGTGGETQYF. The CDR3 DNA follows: TGTGCCAGCAGTGAAGCGGGGACAGGGGGGGAGACCCAGTACTTC.

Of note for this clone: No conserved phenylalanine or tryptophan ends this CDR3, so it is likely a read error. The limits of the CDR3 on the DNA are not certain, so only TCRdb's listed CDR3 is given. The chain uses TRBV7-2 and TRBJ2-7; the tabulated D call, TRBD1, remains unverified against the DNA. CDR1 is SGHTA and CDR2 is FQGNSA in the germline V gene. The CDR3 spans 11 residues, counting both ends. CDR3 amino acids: CASSLVLFIDR.

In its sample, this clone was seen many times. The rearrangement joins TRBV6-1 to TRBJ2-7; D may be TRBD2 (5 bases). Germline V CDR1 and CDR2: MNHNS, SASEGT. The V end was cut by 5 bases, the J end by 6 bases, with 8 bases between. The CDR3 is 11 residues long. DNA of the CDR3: TGTGCCAGCAGTACGAGGGCCGAGCAGTACTTC. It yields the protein CASSTRAEQYF.

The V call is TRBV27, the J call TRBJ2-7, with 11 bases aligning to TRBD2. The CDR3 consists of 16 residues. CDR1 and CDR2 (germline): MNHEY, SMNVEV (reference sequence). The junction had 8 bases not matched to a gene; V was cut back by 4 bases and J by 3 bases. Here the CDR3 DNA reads TGTGCCAGCAGTTCCCCCGGGACTAGCGGCCACTACGAGCAGTACTTC. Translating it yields CASSSPGTSGHYEQYF.

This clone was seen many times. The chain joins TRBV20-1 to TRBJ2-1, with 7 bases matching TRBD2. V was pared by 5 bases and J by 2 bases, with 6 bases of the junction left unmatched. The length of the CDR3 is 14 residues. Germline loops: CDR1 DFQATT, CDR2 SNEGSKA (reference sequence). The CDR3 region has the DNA TGCAGTGCTTTAGCGGGCGAACCCTACAATGAGCAGTTCTTC. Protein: CSALAGEPYNEQFF.